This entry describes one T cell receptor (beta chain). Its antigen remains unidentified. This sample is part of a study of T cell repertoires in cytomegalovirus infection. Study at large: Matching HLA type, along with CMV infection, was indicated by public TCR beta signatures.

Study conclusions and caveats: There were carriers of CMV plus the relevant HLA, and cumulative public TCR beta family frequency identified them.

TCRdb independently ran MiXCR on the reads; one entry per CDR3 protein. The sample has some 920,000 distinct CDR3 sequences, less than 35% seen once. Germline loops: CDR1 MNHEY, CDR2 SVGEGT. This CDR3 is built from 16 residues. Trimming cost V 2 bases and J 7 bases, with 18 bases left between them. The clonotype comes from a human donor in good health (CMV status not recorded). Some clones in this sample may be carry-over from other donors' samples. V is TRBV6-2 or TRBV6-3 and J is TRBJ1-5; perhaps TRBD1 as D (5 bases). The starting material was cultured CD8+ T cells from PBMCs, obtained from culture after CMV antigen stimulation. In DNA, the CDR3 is TGTGCCAGCAGTTACGAAAGGGACGGGGTCTACCAGCCCCAGCATTTT. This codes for CASSYERDGVYQPQHF.